These T cell receptor beta chains were read from a single sample in a study of cytomegalovirus exposure and HLA in healthy donors. Only in-frame clones appear in the TCRdb table, and some are missing; sequencing was by immunoSEQ multiplex PCR. The sample includes around 240,000 clones, 82% of them seen just once. Material for sequencing was PBMCs. Source of these receptors: a woman in her 40s in good health and CMV-seropositive. CDR3s include the opening cysteine and the closing phenylalanine or tryptophan. The D gene is left open where the match is weak. Clone sizes are given selectively: once, few, many, or a class where the clone is expanded.

abundance	d_gene	v_gene	j_gene	CDR3aa	CDR3nt
few	TRBD2	TRBV5-1	TRBJ2-4	CASSSTSGGRGNIQYF	TGCGCCAGCAGCTCTACTAGCGGGGGACGGGGAAACATTCAGTACTTC
.	TRBD1	TRBV7-2	TRBJ1-2	CASSLGGTGTAYGYTF	TGTGCCAGCAGCTTAGGAGGGACAGGCACCGCCTATGGCTACACCTTC
.	TRBD1	TRBV30	TRBJ2-2	CAWEKGQGRSGELFF	TGTGCCTGGGAGAAGGGACAGGGACGATCCGGGGAGCTGTTTTTT
.	TRBD2	TRBV13	TRBJ2-2	CASSLVYGTSGSNTGELFF	TGTGCCAGCAGCTTAGTTTATGGGACTAGCGGTTCGAACACCGGGGAGCTGTTTTTT
.	.	TRBV7-2	TRBJ1-1	CASSLERGSFF	TGTGCCAGCAGCTTAGAACGGGGGAGTTTCTTT
few	.	TRBV2	TRBJ1-1	CASTPFVGRDTEAFF	TGTGCCAGCACCCCATTCGTGGGGAGGGACACTGAAGCTTTCTTT
.	TRBD1	TRBV5-6	TRBJ1-4	CASSFGTDNEKLFF	TGTGCCAGCAGCTTCGGGACAGATAATGAAAAACTGTTTTTT
.	TRBD1	TRBV7-2	TRBJ1-2	CASSPIRDRAGYTF	TGTGCCAGCAGCCCAATCCGGGACAGGGCTGGCTACACCTTC
.	.	TRBV10-2	TRBJ2-7	CASSETNYEQYF	TGCGCCAGCAGTGAAACTAACTACGAGCAGTACTTC
.	TRBD1	TRBV7-9	TRBJ2-3	CASSGGTGADTQYF	TGTGCCAGCAGCGGAGGGACAGGAGCAGATACGCAGTATTTT
.	TRBD1	TRBV7-9	TRBJ2-7	CASSSGTGLSSYEQYF	TGTGCCAGCAGCTCAGGGACAGGCCTGAGCTCCTACGAGCAGTACTTC